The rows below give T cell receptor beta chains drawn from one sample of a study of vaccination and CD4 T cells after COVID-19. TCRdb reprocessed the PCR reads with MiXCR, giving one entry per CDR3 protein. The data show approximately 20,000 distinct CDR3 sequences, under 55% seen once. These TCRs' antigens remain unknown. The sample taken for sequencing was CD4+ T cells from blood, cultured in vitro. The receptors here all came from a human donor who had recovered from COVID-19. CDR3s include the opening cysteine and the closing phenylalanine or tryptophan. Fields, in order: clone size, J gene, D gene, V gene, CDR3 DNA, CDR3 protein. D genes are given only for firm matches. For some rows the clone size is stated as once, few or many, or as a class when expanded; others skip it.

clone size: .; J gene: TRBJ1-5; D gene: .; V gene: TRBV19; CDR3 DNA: TGTGCCAGTAGTATTTCCCTCAGGGTCGACAATCAGCCCCAGCATTTT; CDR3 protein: CASSISLRVDNQPQHF
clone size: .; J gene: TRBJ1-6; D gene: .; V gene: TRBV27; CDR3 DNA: TGTGTCAGCAGTTTAAGAGGTTATAATTCACCCCTCCACTTT; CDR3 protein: CVSSLRGYNSPLHF
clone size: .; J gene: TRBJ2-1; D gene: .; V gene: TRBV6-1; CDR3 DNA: TGTGCCAGCAGCAGGGGAGGGTACAATGAGCAGTTCTTC; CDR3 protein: CASSRGGYNEQFF
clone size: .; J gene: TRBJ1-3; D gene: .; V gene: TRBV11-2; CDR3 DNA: TGTGCCAGCAGTTTTTCCCCAGGGGTGACCGGAAACACCATATATTTT; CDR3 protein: CASSFSPGVTGNTIYF
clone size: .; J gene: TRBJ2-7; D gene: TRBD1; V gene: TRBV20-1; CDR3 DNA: TGCAGTGCTAGAGATCTAGGGACAGAGCGCTCCTACGAGCAGTACTTC; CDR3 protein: CSARDLGTERSYEQYF
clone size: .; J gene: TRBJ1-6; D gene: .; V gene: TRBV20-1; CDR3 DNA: TGCAGTGCTAGAGTCCAGGAGCCGGGAGGGGGTCGCGATTCACCCCTCCACTTT; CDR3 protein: CSARVQEPGGGRDSPLHF
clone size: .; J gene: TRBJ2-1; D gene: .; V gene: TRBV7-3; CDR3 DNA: TGTGCCAGCAGCTTATGGGGACTGGGAGACTCCTCCTACAATGAGCAGTTCTTC; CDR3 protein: CASSLWGLGDSSYNEQFF
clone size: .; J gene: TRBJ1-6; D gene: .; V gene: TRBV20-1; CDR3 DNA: TGCAGTGCTAGAGAGGCGGTCGGCAGTAATTCACCCCTCCACTTT; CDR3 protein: CSAREAVGSNSPLHF
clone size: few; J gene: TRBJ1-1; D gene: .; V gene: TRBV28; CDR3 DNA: TGTGCCAGCAGAGAACGGCGGGGTGGTGAAGCTTTCTTT; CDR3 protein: CASRERRGGEAFF
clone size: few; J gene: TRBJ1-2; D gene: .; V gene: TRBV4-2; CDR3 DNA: TGTGCCAGCAGCCAAGATGGGACCGGACGCGGCTACACCTTC; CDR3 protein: CASSQDGTGRGYTF
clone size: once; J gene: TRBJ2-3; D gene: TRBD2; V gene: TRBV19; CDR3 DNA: TGTGCCAGTAGTAGTCCCGGGACTAGCGGGAGTGGATTAGCAGATACGCAGTATTTT; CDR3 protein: CASSSPGTSGSGLADTQYF
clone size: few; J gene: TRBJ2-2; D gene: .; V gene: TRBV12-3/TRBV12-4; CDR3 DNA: TGTGCCAGCACCTCCACCCCAGGGACACGGACCGGGGAGCTGTTTTTT; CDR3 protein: CASTSTPGTRTGELFF
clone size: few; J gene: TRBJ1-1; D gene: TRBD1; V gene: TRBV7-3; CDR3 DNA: TGTGCCAGCAGCTTAAGTCGACAGGGGGGGAACACTGAAGCTTTCTTT; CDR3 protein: CASSLSRQGGNTEAFF
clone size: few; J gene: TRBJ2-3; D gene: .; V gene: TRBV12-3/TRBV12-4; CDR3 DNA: TGTGCCAGCAGTTTTTCCAGCACAGATACGCAGTATTTT; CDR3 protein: CASSFSSTDTQYF
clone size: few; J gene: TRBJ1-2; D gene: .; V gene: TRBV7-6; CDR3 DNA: TGTGCCAGCAGCTTAGTTTCTTACAGAACTCCCTTTAACTATGGCTACACCTTC; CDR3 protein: CASSLVSYRTPFNYGYTF
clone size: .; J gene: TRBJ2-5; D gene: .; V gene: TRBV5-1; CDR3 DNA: TGCGCCAACATAATTCGCCTCCGGGGGAAGATGGAAGAGACCCAGTACTTC; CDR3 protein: CANIIRLRGKMEETQYF
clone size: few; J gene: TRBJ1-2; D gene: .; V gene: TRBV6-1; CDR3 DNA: TGTGCCAGCAGCTCTATTAGGACCTATGGCTACACCTTC; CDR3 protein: CASSSIRTYGYTF
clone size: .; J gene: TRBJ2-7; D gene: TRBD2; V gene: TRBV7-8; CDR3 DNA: TGTGCCAGCAGCTTAGCCCTAGCGGGGATCTACGAGCAGTACTTC; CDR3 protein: CASSLALAGIYEQYF
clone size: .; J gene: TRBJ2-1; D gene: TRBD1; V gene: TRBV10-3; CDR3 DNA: TGTGCCATCGGACAGGTCCGGAGCTCCTACAATGAGCAGTTCTTC; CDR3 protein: CAIGQVRSSYNEQFF
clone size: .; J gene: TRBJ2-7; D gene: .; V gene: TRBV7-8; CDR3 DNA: TGTGCCAGCAGCTTAGTGTCTAGCATGTACGAGCAGTACTTC; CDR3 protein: CASSLVSSMYEQYF
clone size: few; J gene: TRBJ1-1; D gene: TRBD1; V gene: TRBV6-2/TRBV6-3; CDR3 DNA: TGTGCCAGCAGGGAAACAGGGGGCGGCGGTACTGAAGCTTTCTTT; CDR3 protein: CASRETGGGGTEAFF
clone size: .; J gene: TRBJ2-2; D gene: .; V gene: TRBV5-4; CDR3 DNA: TGTGCCAGCAGCTTGCCAGGGGTAACGAACACCGGGGAGCTGTTTTTT; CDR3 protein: CASSLPGVTNTGELFF
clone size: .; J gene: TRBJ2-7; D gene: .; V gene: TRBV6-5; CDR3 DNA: TGTGCCAGCAGTTACTCGAGTCAGGGTGGCTCCTACGAGCAGTACTTC; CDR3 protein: CASSYSSQGGSYEQYF
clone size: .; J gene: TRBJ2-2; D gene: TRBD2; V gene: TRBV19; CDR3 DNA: TGTGCCAGTAGTACCGGACTAGGGAACACCGGGGAGCTGTTTTTT; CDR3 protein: CASSTGLGNTGELFF